These T cell receptor beta chains were read from a single sample in a study of identical twins. A single record per CDR3 protein comes from TCRdb applying MiXCR to the 5' RACE reads. The table has 1.5 million to 2 million distinct CDR3 sequences, more than 30% seen once. Sequencing input: cord blood. These receptor sequences come from a newborn girl in good health. Each CDR3 is given with its conserved first and last residue. A D gene is named only where the DNA matches it firmly. Rows may omit the clone size; those that give it use once, few, many or a size class.

CDR3 protein,CDR3 DNA,V gene,clone size,D gene,J gene
CASSPPGWQDTDTQYF,TGTGCCAGCTCACCACCCGGTTGGCAGGACACAGATACGCAGTATTTT,TRBV18,NA,NA,TRBJ2-3
CASSQERWKNTEAFF,TGTGCCAGCAGCCAAGAAAGGTGGAAAAACACTGAAGCTTTCTTT,TRBV4-2,NA,NA,TRBJ1-1
CASSKNRGNQPQHF,TGTGCCAGCAGTAAAAACAGGGGTAATCAGCCCCAGCATTTT,TRBV2,NA,TRBD1,TRBJ1-5
CASSQESGRWAYEQYF,TGTGCCAGCAGCCAAGAGTCCGGTAGGTGGGCCTACGAGCAGTACTTC,TRBV4-2,NA,NA,TRBJ2-7
CASSQFLNSGANVLTF,TGTGCCAGCAGCCAGTTTCTCAACTCTGGGGCCAACGTCCTGACTTTC,TRBV4-2,NA,NA,TRBJ2-6
CASSLVWDAWRDGYTF,TGTGCCAGCAGTTTAGTTTGGGACGCATGGAGGGATGGCTACACCTTC,TRBV10-3,NA,NA,TRBJ1-2
CASSPPGQGNTGELFF,TGTGCCAGCTCACCACCGGGACAGGGGAACACCGGGGAGCTGTTTTTT,TRBV18,NA,TRBD1,TRBJ2-2
CSGRGQGIAEAFF,TGCAGTGGCCGCGGACAGGGGATCGCTGAAGCTTTCTTT,TRBV20-1,NA,TRBD1,TRBJ1-1
CASSQVPTDTQYF,TGCGCCAGCAGCCAAGTACCCACAGATACGCAGTATTTT,TRBV4-1,many,NA,TRBJ2-3
CTSRRTGPTDTQYF,TGTACCAGCAGACGGACAGGGCCGACAGATACGCAGTATTTT,TRBV28,NA,TRBD1,TRBJ2-3
CASSSRPGTWVETQYF,TGTGCCAGCAGTTCCCGTCCGGGGACTTGGGTAGAGACCCAGTACTTC,TRBV28,once,NA,TRBJ2-5
CSARWGHRGEQYF,TGCAGTGCTAGATGGGGCCACCGAGGCGAGCAGTACTTC,TRBV20-1,NA,NA,TRBJ2-7
CASSLWGGLRDEQYF,TGTGCCAGCAGTTTATGGGGGGGCTTGAGAGACGAGCAGTACTTC,TRBV27,few,NA,TRBJ2-7
CASSQDRTYYEQFF,TGCGCCAGCAGCCAAGATCGGACTTACTACGAGCAGTTCTTC,TRBV4-1,NA,NA,TRBJ2-1
CASSALAPTGANVLTF,TGTGCCAGCTCTGCGCTGGCCCCCACTGGGGCCAACGTCCTGACTTTC,TRBV6-4,NA,NA,TRBJ2-6
CASRRTSGEYEQYF,TGTGCCAGCAGGAGGACTAGCGGGGAATACGAGCAGTACTTC,TRBV6-7,few,TRBD2,TRBJ2-7
CASGLWQGGLTEAFF,TGTGCTAGTGGTTTGTGGCAGGGGGGGTTGACTGAAGCTTTCTTT,TRBV12-5,few,TRBD1,TRBJ1-1
CASSLYPGRSSGNTIYF,TGTGCCAGCAGCCTCTACCCGGGACGGTCCTCTGGAAACACCATATATTTT,TRBV7-6,once,NA,TRBJ1-3
CASSPITGGANVLTF,TGTGCCAGCAGCCCAATAACGGGAGGGGCCAACGTCCTGACTTTC,TRBV3-1,NA,NA,TRBJ2-6